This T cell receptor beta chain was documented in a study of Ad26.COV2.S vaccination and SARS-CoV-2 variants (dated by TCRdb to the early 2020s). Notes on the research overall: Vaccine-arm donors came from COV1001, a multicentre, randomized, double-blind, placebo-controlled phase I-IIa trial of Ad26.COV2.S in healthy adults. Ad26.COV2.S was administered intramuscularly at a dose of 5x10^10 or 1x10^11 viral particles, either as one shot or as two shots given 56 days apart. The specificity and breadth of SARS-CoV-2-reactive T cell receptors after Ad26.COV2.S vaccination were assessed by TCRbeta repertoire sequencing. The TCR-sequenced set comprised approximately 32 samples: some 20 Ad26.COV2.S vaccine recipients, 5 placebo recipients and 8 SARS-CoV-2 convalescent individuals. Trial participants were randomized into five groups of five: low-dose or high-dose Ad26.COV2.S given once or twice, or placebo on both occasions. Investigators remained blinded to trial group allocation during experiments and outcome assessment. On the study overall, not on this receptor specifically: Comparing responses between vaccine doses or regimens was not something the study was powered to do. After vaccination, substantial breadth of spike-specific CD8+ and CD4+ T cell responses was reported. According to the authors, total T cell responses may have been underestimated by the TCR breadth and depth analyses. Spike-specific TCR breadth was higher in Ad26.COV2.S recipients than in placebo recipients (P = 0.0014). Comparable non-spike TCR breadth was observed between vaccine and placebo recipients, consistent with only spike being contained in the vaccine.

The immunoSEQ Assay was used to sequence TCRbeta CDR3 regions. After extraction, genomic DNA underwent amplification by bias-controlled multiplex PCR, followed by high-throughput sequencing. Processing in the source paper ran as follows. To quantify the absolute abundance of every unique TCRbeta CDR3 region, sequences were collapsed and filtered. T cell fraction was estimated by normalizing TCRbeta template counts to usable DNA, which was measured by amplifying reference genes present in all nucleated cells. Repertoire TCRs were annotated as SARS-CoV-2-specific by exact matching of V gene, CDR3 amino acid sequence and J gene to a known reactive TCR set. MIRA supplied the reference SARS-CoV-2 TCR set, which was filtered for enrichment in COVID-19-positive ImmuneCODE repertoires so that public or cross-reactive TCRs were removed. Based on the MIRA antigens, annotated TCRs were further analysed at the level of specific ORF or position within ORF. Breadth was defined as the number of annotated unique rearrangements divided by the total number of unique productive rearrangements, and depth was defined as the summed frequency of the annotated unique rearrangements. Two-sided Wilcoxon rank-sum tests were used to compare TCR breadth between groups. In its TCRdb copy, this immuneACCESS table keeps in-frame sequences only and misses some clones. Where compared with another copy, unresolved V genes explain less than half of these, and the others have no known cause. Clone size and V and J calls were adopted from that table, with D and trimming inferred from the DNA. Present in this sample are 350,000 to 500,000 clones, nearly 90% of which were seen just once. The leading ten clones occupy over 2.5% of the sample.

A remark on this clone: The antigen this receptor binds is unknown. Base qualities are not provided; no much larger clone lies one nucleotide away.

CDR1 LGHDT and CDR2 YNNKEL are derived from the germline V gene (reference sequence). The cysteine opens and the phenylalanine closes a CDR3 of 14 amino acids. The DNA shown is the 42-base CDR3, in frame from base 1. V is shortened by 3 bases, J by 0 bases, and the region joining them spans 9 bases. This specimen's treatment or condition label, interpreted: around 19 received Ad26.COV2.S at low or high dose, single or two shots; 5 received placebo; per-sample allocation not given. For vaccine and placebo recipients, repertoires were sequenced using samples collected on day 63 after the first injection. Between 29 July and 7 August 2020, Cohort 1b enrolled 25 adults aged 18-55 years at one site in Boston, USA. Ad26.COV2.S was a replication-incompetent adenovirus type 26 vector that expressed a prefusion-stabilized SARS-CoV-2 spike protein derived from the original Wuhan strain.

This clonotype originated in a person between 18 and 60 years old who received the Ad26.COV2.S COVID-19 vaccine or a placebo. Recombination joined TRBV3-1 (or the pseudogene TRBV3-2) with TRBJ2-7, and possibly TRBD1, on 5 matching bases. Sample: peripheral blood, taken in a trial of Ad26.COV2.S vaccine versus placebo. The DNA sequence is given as TGTGCCAGCAGCCAGTACAGGAGCTCCTACGAGCAGTACTTC. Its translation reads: CASSQYRSSYEQYF.